These 12 T cell receptor beta chains were all obtained from the same sample, sequenced in a study of T cell repertoires in cytomegalovirus infection. TCRdb analysed the reads with MiXCR anew, one entry per CDR3 protein. The sample consists of about 500,000 distinct CDR3 sequences, about 33% of them appearing once. Antigens of these TCRs are unknown. Here the sequenced sample was cultured PBMCs, taken from culture after CMV antigen stimulation. The receptors here all came from a human donor in good health (CMV status not recorded). Some clones in this sample may be carry-over from other donors' samples.

The rearrangement joins TRBV6-6 to TRBJ1-2; 8 bases are a match to TRBD1. V trimming: 2 bases; J trimming: 6 bases; junction bases outside the gene matches: 2. The germline gives CDR1 MNHNY, CDR2 SVGAGI (reference sequence). The CDR3 length is 13 residues. The CDR3 loop is CASSYRGQDGYTF. As DNA, the CDR3 is TGTGCCAGCAGTTACCGGGGACAGGATGGCTACACCTTC.

This sequence joins TRBV6-6 and TRBJ2-3; D is unclear. Per the germline V gene, CDR1 is MNHNY and CDR2 is SVGAGI (reference sequence). The V end lost 0 bases, the J end lost 0 bases, and 7 bases lay between the germline ends. The CDR3 has 15 residues. The DNA of the CDR3 is TGTGCCAGCAGTTACTCGGCGCTCAGCACAGATACGCAGTATTTT. This sequence encodes CASSYSALSTDTQYF.

The chain employs TRBV12-3 or TRBV12-4 and TRBJ2-2, with TRBD1 as a possible D gene (6 bases). CDR3 size: 14 residues. V dropped 1 base and J dropped 6 bases, with 9 bases sitting between them. The CDR3 region has the DNA TGTGCCAGCAGTTTAGGAAGGGGGTCCGGGGAGCTGTTTTTT. It specifies CASSLGRGSGELFF.

The chain couples TRBV28 to TRBJ1-2; 7 nucleotides align to TRBD1. The CDR3 length is 14 residues. Germline CDR1 is MDHEN and CDR2 is SYDVKM. V was pared by 7 bases and J by 3 bases, with 8 bases of the junction left unmatched. The CDR3 here is CASMTRGSHYGYTF. CDR3 DNA: TGTGCCAGCATGACCAGGGGGTCTCACTATGGCTACACCTTC.

This clonotype was seen a handful of times. The chain joins TRBV7-9 to TRBJ1-1; D not certain. The CDR3 runs 15 residues. Trimming removed 1 base at V and 5 bases at J, with 14 bases between. Germline CDR1 reads SEHNR; CDR2 reads FQNEAQ (reference sequence). CDR3 DNA: TGTGCCAGCAGCTTAGGATTGGGAGTGGGGACTGAAGCTTTCTTT. This codes for CASSLGLGVGTEAFF.

The genes are TRBV24-1 and TRBJ2-3; D not certain. Germline V CDR1 and CDR2: KGHDR, SFDVKD. CDR3 length: 16 residues. V lost 3 bases and J lost 6, with 18 bases in between. The CDR3 loop is CATSDPSRTTTDTQYF. CDR3 nucleotides: TGTGCCACCAGTGATCCCTCCAGGACCACCACGGATACGCAGTATTTT.

The table lists this clonotype with a few counts. The rearrangement joins TRBV6-6 to TRBJ1-2, with 9 bases lining up with TRBD1. The germline V gene encodes CDR1 MNHNY and CDR2 SVGAGI (reference sequence). This CDR3 has 14 amino acids. J was trimmed by 6 bases and V by 6 bases; bases with no gene match: 8. This chain's CDR3 is CASRDRGFSDGYTF. CDR3 sequence (DNA): TGTGCCAGCAGAGACAGGGGGTTTAGCGATGGCTACACCTTC.

This clonotype was picked up one time. The chain is built from TRBV3-1 and TRBJ2-1; TRBD2 agrees at 8 bases. CDR1 and CDR2 from the germline V gene are LGHDT and YNNKEL (reference sequence). V shed 1 base, J shed 1 base, and the junction held 3 bases outside the gene matches. The CDR3 runs 16 residues. CDR3 sequence: CASSQAGGGSYNEQFF. The CDR3 DNA reads TGTGCCAGCAGCCAAGCGGGAGGGGGGTCCTACAATGAGCAGTTCTTC.

The genes are TRBV9 and TRBJ2-3; D might be TRBD1 (5 bases). This CDR3 has 15 residues. V was shortened by 0 bases and J by 5 bases, with 13 bases between the two germline ends. Per germline, CDR1 SGDLS and CDR2 YYNGEE. CDR3 protein: CASSVASRQGDTQYF. CDR3 nucleotides: TGTGCCAGCAGCGTAGCTTCCAGGCAGGGAGATACGCAGTATTTT.

This clonotype was counted a few times. The V and J genes are TRBV4-3 and TRBJ2-5; the match to TRBD2 covers 13 bases. Germline CDR1 is LGHNA and CDR2 is YSLEER. The CDR3 is made up of 17 amino acids. Trimming cost V 3 bases and J 1 base; bases outside gene matches: 5. This CDR3 is CASSQRLAGGLQETQYF. DNA for the CDR3: TGCGCCAGCAGCCAGAGACTAGCGGGAGGCCTCCAAGAGACCCAGTACTTC.

This clonotype was picked up a small number of times. The V gene is TRBV10-3, the J gene TRBJ2-7; 9 positions agree with TRBD2. This CDR3 has 15 residues. V lost 8 bases and J lost 2; bases outside the gene matches: 10. Germline values: CDR1 ENHRY, CDR2 SYGVKD. The CDR3 region is CAIGWGGRAPYEQYF. DNA of the CDR3: TGTGCCATCGGATGGGGCGGGAGGGCCCCCTACGAGCAGTACTTC.

This rearrangement joins TRBV6-5 to TRBJ1-3; no definite D call. Trimming removed 0 bases at V and 0 bases at J, with 6 bases between. The germline V gene has CDR1 MNHEY and CDR2 SVGAGI. The CDR3 is 15 amino acids. CDR3 coding DNA: TGTGCCAGCAGTTACTCGTTGAGCTCTGGAAACACCATATATTTT. This codes for CASSYSLSSGNTIYF.